This T cell receptor (beta chain) comes out of a study of breast tumors, draining lymph nodes, adjacent tissues. Breast cancer patients provided tissue from their axillary draining lymph nodes. Germline-derived CDR1 and CDR2 are PRHDT and FYEKMQ (reference sequence). There are 15 residues in the CDR3. The V gene end was trimmed by 5 bases and the J gene end by 3 bases; junction bases not matched to a gene: 3. Details on this clonotype: Its specificity is not known.

General study results and limits: Luminal-like breast cancer showed significantly higher tumor–nontumor repertoire similarity than basal-like. Tumors had less TCR diversity than lymph nodes, more than nontumor tissue.

TCRdb reanalysed the multiplex PCR reads using MiXCR and keeps one entry per CDR3 protein. The repertoire holds about 110,000 distinct CDR3 sequences, under 40% seen once, with less than 6% in the top ten. The TCR was taken from a female donor with breast cancer. Some clones in this sample may be carry-over from other donors' samples. This rearrangement joins TRBV13 to TRBJ2-7; the match to TRBD2 covers 14 bases. The sample taken for sequencing was axillary lymph node tissue. The DNA of the CDR3 is TGTGCCAGCAGCAAAGGACTAGCGGGAGGCTACGAGCAGTACTTC. This codes for CASSKGLAGGYEQYF.